This TCR beta chain was recorded in a study of T cell responses to AZD1222 COVID-19 vaccine. Overall study results and limits: Repertoires were sampled only after the peak T cell response. White British ancestry dominated among donors, who included more females, and clonal diversity was possibly underestimated. Among vaccine-associated CD4 TCRs, coverage spanned spike, with dominance at 160-218 and 743-854.

V lost 0 bases and J lost 1, with 10 bases in between. CDR1 and CDR2 from the germline V gene are SGHVS and FQNEAQ. This CDR3 has 17 residues. For this clone: No antigen is known for it.

Only in-frame clones appear in the TCRdb table, and some are missing; sequencing was by immunoSEQ multiplex PCR. The table includes just under 55,000 clones, more than 80% detected once. The rearrangement joins TRBV7-8 to TRBJ2-6, with D perhaps TRBD2 (6 bases). The clonotype was recovered from an adult in good health. This specimen consisted of peripheral blood, obtained on day 0 of AZD1222 vaccination. This CDR3 is CASSLAGAGSGANVLTF. The DNA of the CDR3 is TGTGCCAGCAGCTTAGCGGGCGCGGGGTCTGGGGCCAACGTCCTGACTTTC.